A single sample is the source of the 20 T cell receptor beta chains below, sequenced in a study of human T cells and chemical hapten exposure. The time point denotes: patch test 3, about 24 weeks after DPC sensitization. Treatment denoted: therapeutic diphenylcyclopropenone sensitization with weekly scalp DPC. TCRdb reprocessed the RACE reads via MiXCR and lists one record per CDR3 protein. The sample lists tens of thousands of distinct CDR3 sequences; about 10% were seen once. The sample here was whole blood, taken in connection with sensitization to the hapten diphenylcyclopropenone (DPC). The receptors derive from a woman between 45 and 65 years old with alopecia areata. Some clones in this sample may be carry-over from other donors' samples.

This clonotype occurred a few times. The V gene is TRBV12-3 or TRBV12-4, the J gene TRBJ2-2; TRBD2 agrees at 7 bases. V shed 6 bases, J shed 2 bases, and the junction held 3 bases outside the gene matches. The CDR3 is 14 amino acids. The CDR3 region is CASRLAVNTGELFF. In nucleotides, the CDR3 is TGTGCCAGCAGGCTAGCGGTTAACACCGGGGAGCTGTTTTTT.

This chain links TRBV23-1 with TRBJ1-5, with TRBD1 identical over 7 bases. TRBV23-1 is identified as an open reading frame with a role that is uncertain. Germline trimming cut 8 bases from V and 0 bases from J; bases unmatched to any gene: 7. The CDR3 is 15 amino acids. The CDR3 nucleotides are TGCGCCAGCCAAGTACAGGGGTATAGCAATCAGCCCCAGCATTTT. Protein: CASQVQGYSNQPQHF.

This clonotype came up many times. CDR3 sequence: CASSRRGQGGTGELFF. CDR3 coding DNA: TGTGCCAGCAGCCGCCGAGGACAGGGCGGCACCGGGGAGCTGTTTTTT. The genes are TRBV7-3 and TRBJ2-2; 8 bases are shared with TRBD1. V lost 5 bases and J lost 4; bases outside the gene matches: 9. Germline lookup yields CDR1 SGHTA and CDR2 FQGTGA. The CDR3 spans 16 residues.

This clonotype was counted between two and nine times. The gene calls are TRBV3-1 and TRBJ2-7, with 9 bases identical to TRBD1. This CDR3 comprises 16 residues. J lost 5 bases, V lost 1 base, and 9 bases had no gene match. CDR1 and CDR2 (germline): LGHDT, YNNKEL (reference sequence). CDR3 in amino acids: CASSQASGTGWNEQYF. In nucleotides, the CDR3 is TGTGCCAGCAGCCAAGCCTCCGGGACAGGGTGGAACGAGCAGTACTTC.

This clonotype was recorded many times. The rearrangement links TRBV7-2 to TRBJ2-6; D not certain. Germline lookup yields CDR1 SGHTA and CDR2 FQGNSA. The ends were cut back, 6 bases at V and 0 bases at J, with 6 bases in the middle. This CDR3 is built from 14 residues. The chain's CDR3 is CASRGNSGANVLTF. Here the CDR3 DNA reads TGTGCCAGCAGGGGGAACTCTGGGGCCAACGTCCTGACTTTC.

This clonotype has ten or more counts. This chain links TRBV18 with TRBJ2-3, with 8 bases aligning to TRBD1. With V trimmed by 6 bases and J by 10 bases, 6 bases remained unmatched. The germline V gene encodes CDR1 KGHSH and CDR2 LQKENI. The CDR3 is 12 amino acids. In DNA form, the CDR3 reads TGTGCCAGCTCGCCGGACAGGGACTCGCAGTATTTT. Encoded protein: CASSPDRDSQYF.

On this clonotype: With a much larger clone just one base away, this may be a read error. The chain recombines TRBV2 with TRBJ1-6; no firm D call. CDR1 is SNHLY, CDR2 FYNNEI, per germline. V lost 11 bases and J lost 0, with 11 bases in between. There are 14 residues in the CDR3. The CDR3 sequence is CAGTGSSYNSPLHF. CDR3 nucleotides: TGTGCCGGCACCGGGAGCTCCTATAATTCACCCCTCCACTTT.

In its sample, this clonotype was seen many times. The chain couples TRBV28 to TRBJ2-2, with 9 bases identical to TRBD2. This CDR3 comprises 15 residues. The trim removed 3 bases at V and 6 bases at J, leaving 5 bases unmatched. The germline gives CDR1 MDHEN, CDR2 SYDVKM. The CDR3 DNA reads TGTGCCAGCAGTTTGGTGGCGGGAGGGGCCGGGGAGCTGTTTTTT. Translation: CASSLVAGGAGELFF.

A few counts support this clonotype. The chain couples TRBV6-2 or TRBV6-3 to TRBJ2-1; 10 bases map to TRBD1. Germline CDR1 reads MNHEY; CDR2 reads SVGEGT. The CDR3 has 14 residues. Trimming at V came to 5 bases and at J to 5 bases, leaving 3 bases not matched to a gene. The CDR3 DNA reads TGTGCCAGCAGTCGGACAGGGGGGGACAATGAGCAGTTCTTC. Its translation is CASSRTGGDNEQFF.

This clonotype showed up many times. V usage is TRBV20-1 and J usage is TRBJ2-5, with D possibly matching TRBD2 (6 bases). Deletions cut 6 bases from V and 5 bases from J, with 13 bases between. CDR3 length: 12 residues. The germline gives CDR1 DFQATT, CDR2 SNEGSKA (reference sequence). CDR3 residues: CSATTSLETQYF. In DNA, the CDR3 is TGCAGTGCAACGACTAGTTTGGAGACCCAGTACTTC.

This clonotype was recorded many times. The chain carries TRBV6-2 or TRBV6-3 and TRBJ1-1, with TRBD1 matching over 11 bases. The V gene's germline CDR1 is MNHEY and CDR2 SVGEGT. With 6 bases clipped from V and 3 bases from J, the junction kept 3 bases outside the gene matches. This CDR3 has 14 amino acids. CDR3 nucleotides: TGTGCCAGCAGGCGGGACAGGGGGGACACTGAAGCTTTCTTT. It codes for CASRRDRGDTEAFF.

This clonotype was counted ten times or more. The chain has TRBV3-1 and TRBJ2-7; 12 bases are shared with TRBD1. Germline lookup yields CDR1 LGHDT and CDR2 YNNKEL (reference sequence). With V trimmed by 4 bases and J by 6 bases, 7 bases remained unmatched. CDR3 length: 15 residues. CDR3 amino acids: CASSPSWDRGREQYF. The CDR3 bases are TGTGCCAGCAGCCCCTCTTGGGACAGGGGGCGCGAGCAGTACTTC.

With regard to this clonotype: This may come from a read error, since a much larger clone is one base off. V is TRBV28 and J is TRBJ2-7; D gene ambiguous. The CDR3 totals 15 residues. Germline V gene sequence: CDR1 MDHEN, CDR2 SYDVKM. V was clipped by 3 bases and J by 0 bases, with 12 bases between them. In DNA form, the CDR3 reads TGTGCCAGCAGTTTCGCGGCCTTCAGCTCCTACGAGCAGTACTTC. Translating gives CASSFAAFSSYEQYF.

The CDR3 loop reads CASSKDRWGTREQYF. CDR3 DNA sequence: TGTGCCAGCAGCAAGGACAGGTGGGGCACTCGCGAGCAGTACTTC. The J gene is TRBJ2-7, the V gene TRBV12-3 or TRBV12-4; 7 nucleotides line up with TRBD1. The V segment lost 6 bases and the J segment 6 bases; nucleotides outside the gene matches: 14. This CDR3 is built from 15 residues.

This clonotype was seen ten or more times. This chain connects TRBV4-2 to TRBJ2-4; D uncertain. V lost 3 bases to trimming and J lost 9 bases, with 9 bases between them. The CDR3 spans 12 residues. CDR1 and CDR2 (germline): LGHNA, YNFKEQ. CDR3 coding DNA: TGTGCCAGCAGCCAGTTAGCTAGCATTCAGTACTTC. Its protein is CASSQLASIQYF.

This clonotype has at least ten counts. The chain links TRBV3-1 to TRBJ2-2, with D tentatively TRBD2 (5 bases). Trimming cost V 1 base and J 2 bases, with 8 bases left between them. CDR1 LGHDT and CDR2 YNNKEL come from the germline V gene (reference sequence). The length of the CDR3 is 15 residues. CDR3 DNA sequence: TGTGCCAGCAGCCAAGTGCGGGCCAACACCGGGGAGCTGTTTTTT. Protein: CASSQVRANTGELFF.

This clonotype has more than one count but fewer than ten. For the CDR3, the DNA is TGCAGTGCTTTCGGGACTAGCGGGACAGATACGCAGTATTTT. Its protein is CSAFGTSGTDTQYF. V gene TRBV20-1 combines with J gene TRBJ2-3, with 12 bases that match TRBD2. The length of the CDR3 is 14 residues. Germline CDR1 and CDR2: DFQATT and SNEGSKA (reference sequence). The ends lost 5 bases at V and 3 bases at J; junction bases unmatched: 3.

This clonotype was counted many times. This chain links TRBV11-2 with TRBJ2-1, with D possibly being TRBD2 (6 bases). The CDR3 contains 13 residues. Per the germline V gene, CDR1 is SGHAT and CDR2 is FQNNGV. V was pared by 7 bases and J by 8 bases, with 15 bases between. The CDR3, as DNA: TGTGCCAGCACCAATAGCGGAGGGGATGAGCAGTTCTTC. Encoded protein: CASTNSGGDEQFF.

This clonotype has ten or more counts. This sequence joins TRBV20-1 and TRBJ2-3, with D possibly TRBD1 on 6 matching bases. The CDR3 has 11 residues. Trimming left V 3 bases short and J 6 bases short, with 7 bases between. Germline-derived CDR1 and CDR2 are DFQATT and SNEGSKA (reference sequence). The DNA of the CDR3 is TGCAGTGCTAGTCAGGGGGATACGCAGTATTTT. The encoded protein is CSASQGDTQYF.

In its sample, this clonotype was seen many times. The rearrangement uses TRBV7-9 and TRBJ1-1; 9 positions match TRBD1. Germline values: CDR1 SEHNR, CDR2 FQNEAQ (reference sequence). Trimming removed 5 bases from V and 5 bases from J; junction bases left unmatched: 9. The CDR3 contains 15 residues. CDR3: CASSRSGTGTTEAFF. The CDR3 bases are TGTGCCAGCAGCCGAAGTGGGACAGGGACGACTGAAGCTTTCTTT.